These 10 T cell receptor beta chains originate from one sample sequenced in a study of CD8 T cells in Susac syndrome. With random hexamers, 0.5 to 1 ug RNA was reverse transcribed. One entry per CDR3 protein results from TCRdb running MiXCR on the immunoSEQ multiplex PCR reads. The table has 200,000 to 250,000 distinct CDR3 sequences, 85% to 95% seen once; the top ten hold approximately 0.15%. The sample consisted of CD4+ T cells from PBMCs. The receptors originated from a human donor with Susac syndrome.

The chain has TRBV2 and TRBJ1-5; D is ambiguous. The length of the CDR3 is 14 residues. Germline CDR1 and CDR2: SNHLY and FYNNEI. Trimming took off 6 bases at V and 5 bases at J, with 14 bases between the two ends. The CDR3 region is CASRTLPFDQPQHF. In nucleotides, the CDR3 is TGTGCCAGCAGAACCCTGCCTTTCGATCAGCCCCAGCATTTT.

This clonotype was counted a single time. The V call is TRBV7-2, the J call TRBJ2-7, with D possibly being TRBD2 (6 bases). Trimming removed 3 bases at V and 9 bases at J, with 18 bases between. Germline V gene data show CDR1 as SGHTA and CDR2 as FQGNSA. The CDR3 is 14 amino acids. CDR3 in amino acids: CASSLGWDGGLQYF. CDR3 coding DNA: TGTGCCAGCAGCTTGGGGTGGGACGGGGGTTTGCAGTACTTC.

The chain couples TRBV2 to TRBJ1-2, with a tentative D call TRBD1 (5 bases). Deletions cut 6 bases from V and 10 bases from J, with 18 bases between. CDR3 size: 13 residues. Germline CDR1 is SNHLY and CDR2 is FYNNEI. The CDR3 bases are TGTGCCAGCAGCTCGGATAGGGACGGCTACTACACCTTC. Residues: CASSSDRDGYYTF.

V usage is TRBV4-2 and J usage is TRBJ1-2; 7 bases are a match to TRBD1. J lost 6 bases, V lost 1 base, and 8 bases had no gene match. The germline V gene has CDR1 LGHNA and CDR2 YNFKEQ. CDR3 length: 15 residues. DNA for the CDR3: TGTGCCAGCAGCCAAGCCGGACAGGTCGACCATGGCTACACCTTC. Translating gives CASSQAGQVDHGYTF.

This CDR3 reads CASSLNGGDQNEQFF. CDR3 in DNA: TGTGCCAGCAGCTTAAACGGGGGGGATCAGAATGAGCAGTTCTTC. This chain joins TRBV7-3 and TRBJ2-1, with 8 bases identical to TRBD2. Trimming took 1 base from V and 7 from J; bases not matched to a gene: 6. Per the germline V gene, CDR1 is SGHTA and CDR2 is FQGTGA. The CDR3 totals 15 residues.

V is TRBV20-1 and J is TRBJ2-3; the match to TRBD2 covers 7 bases. The junction had 5 bases not matched to a gene; V was cut back by 6 bases and J by 2 bases. The CDR3 is 13 amino acids. CDR1 and CDR2 (germline): DFQATT, SNEGSKA (reference sequence). The DNA of the CDR3 is TGCAGTGCCCCAGCGGGGCCCACAGATACGCAGTATTTT. Translating gives CSAPAGPTDTQYF.

This rearrangement joins TRBV5-1 to TRBJ1-1; D may be TRBD1 (6 bases). The V gene lost 4 bases and the J gene lost 4 bases, with 11 bases spanning the gap. The CDR3 totals 13 residues. Looked up from germline, CDR1 is SGHRS and CDR2 is YFSETQ. CDR3 residues: CASSVTGSTEAFF. CDR3 sequence (DNA): TGCGCCAGCAGCGTAACAGGGTCCACTGAAGCTTTCTTT.

V and J are TRBV9 and TRBJ1-1; D is perhaps TRBD1 (5 bases). Germline CDR1 reads SGDLS; CDR2 reads YYNGEE. The CDR3 runs to 15 residues. V shed 4 bases and J shed 4 bases, with 17 bases lying between them. The CDR3 is CASSRGGGESTEAFF. Here the CDR3 DNA reads TGTGCCAGCAGCCGCGGGGGAGGGGAGAGCACTGAAGCTTTCTTT.

This sequence joins TRBV6-1 and TRBJ2-5, with TRBD2 identical over 7 bases. The V and J ends lost 6 bases and 1 base, in that order; junction bases with no gene match: 5. Germline V CDR1 and CDR2: MNHNS, SASEGT. CDR3 length: 14 residues. CDR3 in amino acids: CASSISGFQETQYF. The CDR3, as DNA: TGTGCCAGCAGCATTAGCGGGTTCCAAGAGACCCAGTACTTC.

The chain combines TRBV27 with TRBJ2-7; TRBD1 matches at 7 bases. The V segment lost 3 bases and the J segment 3 bases; nucleotides outside the gene matches: 8. From germline, CDR1 is MNHEY and CDR2 SMNVEV (reference sequence). The CDR3 has 15 residues. The CDR3 loop is CASSFPGQSFYEQYF. In DNA form, the CDR3 reads TGTGCCAGCAGTTTCCCGGGACAGTCCTTCTACGAGCAGTACTTC.